This TCR beta chain is drawn from a study of identical twins. Germline CDR1 MNHNS, CDR2 SASEGT. This CDR3 has 15 residues. Trimming took off 6 bases at V and 7 bases at J, with 18 bases between the two ends. Template switching added a universal primer binding site, and final cDNA carried unique molecular identifiers. TCRdb used MiXCR to reprocess the 5' RACE reads, holding one entry per CDR3 protein. The sample comprises nearly 650,000 distinct CDR3 sequences, about 7.6% of which are singletons, and around 1.6% rests with the top ten. As regards this clonotype: What it binds is not known.

Study observations and caveats: Invariant populations such as MAIT and iNKT cells could partly muddle zero-insertion analyses. The models systematically underestimated how much out-of-frame TCR alpha was shared in monozygotic twins. Excess sharing between twins was weaker in beta out-of-frame sequences.

These data also featured in a second study, about yellow fever vaccine responses in identical twins.

The sequencing input was PBMCs. This clonotype was obtained from a woman aged 18-30 years in good health. This chain uses TRBV6-1 with TRBJ2-2; D might be TRBD1 or TRBD2, each matching 5 bases. The CDR3 is CASSQLGPGIGELFF. The CDR3 DNA sequence: TGTGCCAGCAGCCAACTGGGACCCGGGATCGGGGAGCTGTTTTTT.